This entry lists 3 T cell receptor beta chains sequenced from one sample in a study of blood T cell repertoires in COVID-19. Produced via immunoSEQ multiplex PCR; TCRdb's table is partial and in-frame only. The sample lists fewer than 200,000 clones; roughly 85% were seen once. Sequencing input: peripheral blood. These receptors all stem from a man in his fifties or sixties with active or convalescent COVID-19.

In this sample, this clone turned up once. The genes are TRBV6-2 or TRBV6-3 and TRBJ2-5; 10 bases line up with TRBD2. The V gene's germline CDR1 is MNHEY and CDR2 SVGEGT. The CDR3 loop spans 18 amino acids. With V trimmed by 4 bases and J by 0 bases, 11 bases remained unmatched. The CDR3 DNA sequence: TGTGCCAGCAGTTCCACTAGCGGGACATATATCTACCAAGAGACCCAGTACTTC. This sequence encodes CASSSTSGTYIYQETQYF.

This chain joins TRBV11-3 and TRBJ2-3, with a tentative D call TRBD2 (6 bases). The CDR3 spans 15 residues. Germline values: CDR1 SGHNT, CDR2 YENEEA. V gave up 3 bases and J gave up 9 bases, with 19 bases separating them. CDR3 sequence (DNA): TGTGCCAGCAGCTTTAGCGGTGGAGGCCGGTGGACGCAGTATTTT. Protein product: CASSFSGGGRWTQYF.

This chain links TRBV28 with TRBJ2-2, with 8 bases lining up with TRBD2. This CDR3 has 15 residues. Germline assignment: CDR1 MDHEN and CDR2 SYDVKM. V trimming: 2 bases; J trimming: 5 bases; junction bases outside the gene matches: 4. CDR3 residues: CASSLGGTSTGELFF. The CDR3 nucleotides are TGTGCCAGCAGTTTAGGGGGGACTAGTACCGGGGAGCTGTTTTTT.